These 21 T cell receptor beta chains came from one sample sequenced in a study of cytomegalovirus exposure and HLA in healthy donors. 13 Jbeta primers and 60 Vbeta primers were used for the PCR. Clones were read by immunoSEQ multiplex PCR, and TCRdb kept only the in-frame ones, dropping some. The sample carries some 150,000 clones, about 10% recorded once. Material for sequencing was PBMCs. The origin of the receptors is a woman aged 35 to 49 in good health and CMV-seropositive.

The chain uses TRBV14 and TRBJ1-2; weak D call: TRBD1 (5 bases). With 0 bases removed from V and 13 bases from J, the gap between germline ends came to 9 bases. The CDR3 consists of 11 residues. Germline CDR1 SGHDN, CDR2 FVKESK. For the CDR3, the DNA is TGTGCCAGCAGCCAAGATGGAGGGGTCACCTTC. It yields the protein CASSQDGGVTF.

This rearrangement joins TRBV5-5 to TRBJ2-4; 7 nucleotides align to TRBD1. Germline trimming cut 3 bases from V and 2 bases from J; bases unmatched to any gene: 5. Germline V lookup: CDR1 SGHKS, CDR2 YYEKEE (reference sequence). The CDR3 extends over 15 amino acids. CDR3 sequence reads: CASSSGQIPKNIQYF. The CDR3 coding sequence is TGTGCCAGCAGCTCGGGACAGATACCCAAAAACATTCAGTACTTC.

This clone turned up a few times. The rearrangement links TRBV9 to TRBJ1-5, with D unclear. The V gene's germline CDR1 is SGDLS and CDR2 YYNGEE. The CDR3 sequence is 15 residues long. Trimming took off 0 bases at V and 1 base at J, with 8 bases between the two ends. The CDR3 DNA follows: TGTGCCAGCAGCGTAGGAACCGGGAGCAATCAGCCCCAGCATTTT. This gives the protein CASSVGTGSNQPQHF. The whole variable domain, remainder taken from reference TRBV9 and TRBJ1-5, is DSGVTQTPKHLITATGQRVTLRCSPRSGDLSVYWYQQSLDQGLQFLIQYYNGEERAKGNILERFSAQQFPDLHSELNLSSLELGDSALYFCASSVGTGSNQPQHFGDGTRLSIL.

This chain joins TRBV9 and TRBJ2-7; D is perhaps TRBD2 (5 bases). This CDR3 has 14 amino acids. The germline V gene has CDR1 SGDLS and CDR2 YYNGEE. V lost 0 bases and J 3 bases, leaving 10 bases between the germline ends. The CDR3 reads CASSVAEGSYEQYF. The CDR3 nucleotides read TGTGCCAGCAGCGTAGCCGAAGGGAGCTACGAGCAGTACTTC.

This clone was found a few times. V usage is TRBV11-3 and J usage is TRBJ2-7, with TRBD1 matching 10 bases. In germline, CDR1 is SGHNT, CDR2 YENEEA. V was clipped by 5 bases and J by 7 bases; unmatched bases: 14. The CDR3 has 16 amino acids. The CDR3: CASSVYNRDRGREQYF. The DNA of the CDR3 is TGTGCCAGCAGCGTATATAACCGGGACAGGGGAAGAGAGCAGTACTTC.

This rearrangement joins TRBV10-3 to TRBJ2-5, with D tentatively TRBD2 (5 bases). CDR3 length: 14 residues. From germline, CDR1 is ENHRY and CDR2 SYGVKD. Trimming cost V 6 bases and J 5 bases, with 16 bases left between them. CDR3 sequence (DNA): TGTGCCATCAGCCCGGGGAATAACGGGGAGACCCAGTACTTC. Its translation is CAISPGNNGETQYF.

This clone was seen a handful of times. CDR3 protein: CASSVTGSSYNEQFF. CDR3 coding DNA: TGTGCCAGCAGCGTGACAGGGAGCTCCTACAATGAGCAGTTCTTC. This rearrangement joins TRBV7-6 to TRBJ2-1; TRBD1 matches 7 bases. The junction had 4 bases not matched to a gene; V was cut back by 5 bases and J by 0 bases. The CDR3 sequence is 15 residues long. The germline V gene has CDR1 SGHVS and CDR2 FNYEAQ.

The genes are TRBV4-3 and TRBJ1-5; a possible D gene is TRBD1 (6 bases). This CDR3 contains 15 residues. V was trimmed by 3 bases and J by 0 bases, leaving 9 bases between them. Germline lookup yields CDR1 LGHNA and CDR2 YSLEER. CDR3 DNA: TGCGCCAGCAGCCAGGACAGAGTTAGCAATCAGCCCCAGCATTTT. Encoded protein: CASSQDRVSNQPQHF.

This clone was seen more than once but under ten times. The CDR3 loop reads CSVGTVHLTGETQYF. The CDR3 bases are TGCAGCGTTGGGACAGTCCACCTGACTGGAGAGACCCAGTACTTC. The chain is built from TRBV29-1 and TRBJ2-5; D may be TRBD1 (6 bases). This CDR3 is built from 15 residues. From germline, CDR1 is SQVTM and CDR2 ANQGSEA. Trimming removed 4 bases from V and 4 bases from J, with 19 bases in between. Full variable domain (rest looked up from reference TRBV29-1 and TRBJ2-5): SAVISQKPSRDICQRGTSLTIQCQVDSQVTMMFWYRQQPGQSLTLIATANQGSEATYESGFVIDKFPISRPNLTFSTLTVSNMSPEDSSIYLCSVGTVHLTGETQYFGPGTRLLVL.

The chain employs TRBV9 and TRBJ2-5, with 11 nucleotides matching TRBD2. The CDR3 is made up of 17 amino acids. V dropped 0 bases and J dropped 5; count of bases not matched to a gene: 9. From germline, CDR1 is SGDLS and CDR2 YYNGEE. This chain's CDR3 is CASSVDPSGGTQETQYF. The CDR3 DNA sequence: TGTGCCAGCAGCGTAGACCCTAGCGGGGGGACTCAGGAGACCCAGTACTTC.

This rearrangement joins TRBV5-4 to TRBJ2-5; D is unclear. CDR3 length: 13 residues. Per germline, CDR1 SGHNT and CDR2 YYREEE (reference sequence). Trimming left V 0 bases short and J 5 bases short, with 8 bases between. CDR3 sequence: CASSLDLGETQYF. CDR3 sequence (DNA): TGTGCCAGCAGCTTGGATCTCGGGGAGACCCAGTACTTC.

CDR3 residues: CASSLARSTDTQYF. CDR3 sequence (DNA): TGTGCCAGCAGCCTTGCGAGAAGCACAGATACGCAGTATTTT. The chain recombines TRBV7-9 with TRBJ2-3, with unresolved D. CDR3 length: 14 residues. CDR1 and CDR2 (germline): SEHNR, FQNEAQ (reference sequence). V gave up 5 bases and J gave up 0 bases, with 9 bases separating them.

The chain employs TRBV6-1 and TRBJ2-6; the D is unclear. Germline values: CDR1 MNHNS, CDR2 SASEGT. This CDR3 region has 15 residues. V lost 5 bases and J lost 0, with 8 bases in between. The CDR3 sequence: CASSKQTSGANVLTF. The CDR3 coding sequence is TGTGCCAGCAGTAAACAGACCTCTGGGGCCAACGTCCTGACTTTC.

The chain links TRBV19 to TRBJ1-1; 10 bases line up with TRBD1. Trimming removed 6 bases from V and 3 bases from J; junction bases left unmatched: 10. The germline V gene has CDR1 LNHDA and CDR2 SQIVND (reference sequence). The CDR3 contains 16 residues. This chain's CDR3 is CASSQSGTGDYTEAFF. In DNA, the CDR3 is TGTGCCAGTAGCCAGTCCGGGACAGGGGATTACACTGAAGCTTTCTTT.

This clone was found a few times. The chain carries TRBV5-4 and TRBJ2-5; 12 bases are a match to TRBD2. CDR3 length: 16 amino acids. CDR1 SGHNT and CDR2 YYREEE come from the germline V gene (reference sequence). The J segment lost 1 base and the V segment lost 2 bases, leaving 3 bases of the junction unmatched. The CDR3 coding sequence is TGTGCCAGCAGCTTTCCACTAGCGGGGGGCCAAGAGACCCAGTACTTC. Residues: CASSFPLAGGQETQYF.

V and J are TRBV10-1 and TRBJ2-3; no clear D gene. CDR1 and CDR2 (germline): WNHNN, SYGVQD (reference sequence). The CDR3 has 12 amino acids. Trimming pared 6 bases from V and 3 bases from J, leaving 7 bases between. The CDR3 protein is CASSDLTDTQYF. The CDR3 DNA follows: TGCGCCAGCAGCGACTTGACAGATACGCAGTATTTT.

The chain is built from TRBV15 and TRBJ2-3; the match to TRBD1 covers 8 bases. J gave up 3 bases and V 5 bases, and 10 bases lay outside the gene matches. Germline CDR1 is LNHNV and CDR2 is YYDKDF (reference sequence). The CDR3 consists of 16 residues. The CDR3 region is CATSARAGGLTDTQYF. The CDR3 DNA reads TGTGCCACCAGCGCCCGGGCAGGGGGCTTGACAGATACGCAGTATTTT.

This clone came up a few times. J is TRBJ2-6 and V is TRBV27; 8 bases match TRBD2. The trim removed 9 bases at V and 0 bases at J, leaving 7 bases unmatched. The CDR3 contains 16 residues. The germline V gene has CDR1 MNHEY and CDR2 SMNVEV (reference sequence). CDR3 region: CASSGGVSSGANVLTF. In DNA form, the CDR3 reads TGTGCCAGTTCGGGAGGGGTTAGCTCTGGGGCCAACGTCCTGACTTTC.

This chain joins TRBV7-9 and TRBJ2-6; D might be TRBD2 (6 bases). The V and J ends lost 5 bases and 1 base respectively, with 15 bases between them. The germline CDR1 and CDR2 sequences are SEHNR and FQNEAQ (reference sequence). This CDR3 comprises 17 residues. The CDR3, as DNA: TGTGCCAGCAGCATCCCCCGGGCGGGGTCTGGGGCCAACGTCCTGACTTTC. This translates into CASSIPRAGSGANVLTF. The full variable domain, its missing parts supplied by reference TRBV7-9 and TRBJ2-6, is DTGVSQNPRHKITKRGQNVTFRCDPISEHNRLYWYRQTLGQGPEFLTYFQNEAQLEKSRLLSDRFSAERPKGSFSTLEIQRTEQGDSAMYLCASSIPRAGSGANVLTFGAGSRLTVL.

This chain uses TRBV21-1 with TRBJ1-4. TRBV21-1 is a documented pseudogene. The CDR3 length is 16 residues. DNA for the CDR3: TGTGCCAGCAGCTCAGTGAGGGGAGGGGGTGTCGAAAAACTGTTTTTT. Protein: CASSSVRGGGVEKLFF.

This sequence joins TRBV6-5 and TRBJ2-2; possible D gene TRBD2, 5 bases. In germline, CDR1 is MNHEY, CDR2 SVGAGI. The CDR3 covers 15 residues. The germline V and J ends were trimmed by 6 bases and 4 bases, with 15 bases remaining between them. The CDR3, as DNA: TGTGCCAGCAGCTACACCTCGGGGAGCACCGGGGAGCTGTTTTTT. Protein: CASSYTSGSTGELFF.